This T cell receptor (beta chain) stems from a study of PD-1 blockade in classical Hodgkin lymphoma. Looked up from germline, CDR1 is SGHRS and CDR2 is YFSETQ. The CDR3 is 16 residues long. V was clipped by 3 bases and J by 3 bases; unmatched bases: 10. Findings and caveats of the study: By C4D1, diversity of CD4+ TCRs had risen significantly, whereas that of CD8+ TCRs had not. Complete responders started with a diversity level that resembled newly diagnosed patients at baseline.

As to time point: cycle 4 day 1 (C4D1), after less than 7 weeks of nivolumab. Every patient was affected by relapse after autologous stem cell transplantation, while exposure to brentuximab vedotin was not uniform. Produced via immunoSEQ multiplex PCR; TCRdb's table is partial and in-frame only. The repertoire holds over 70,000 clones, with 90% as singletons. For this clone: Its cognate antigen is unknown.

This TCR was sampled from a human donor with classical Hodgkin lymphoma. The sequences come from peripheral blood mononuclear cells (PBMCs), collected before the fourth cycle of nivolumab. The V and J genes are TRBV5-1 and TRBJ2-7; TRBD2 agrees at 9 bases. The CDR3 sequence is CASSSRPSGRYYEQYF. The DNA of the CDR3 is TGCGCCAGCAGCTCTCGCCCGAGCGGGAGGTACTACGAGCAGTACTTC.